Detailed here is one TCR beta chain. Its antigen remains unknown. The sample has other DNA sequences that encode this CDR3 too. This entry belongs to a study of shared clonotypes between healthy human individuals. Study conclusions and caveats: Tissue TCR repertoires likely differ from these blood-only repertoires.

How the authors handled the data: ImmunoSEQ junction-only sequences lacked quality scores, so their filtering differed. Sequencing was performed with immunoSEQ multiplex PCR; in TCRdb, only in-frame clones are kept and a portion is missing. Clone size and the V and J calls come from that table; the DNA yielded D and trimming. In the table there are hundreds of thousands of clones, roughly four fifths of which are singletons. CDR3 length: 14 amino acids. Germline values: CDR1 SGDLS, CDR2 YYNGEE. Trimming cost V 2 bases and J 2 bases, with 11 bases left between them. V and J are TRBV9 and TRBJ2-7, with a weak D call TRBD1 (6 bases). The sample comprised PBMCs. This clonotype originated in a middle-aged woman in good health. Some clones in this sample may be carry-over from other donors' samples. The CDR3 nucleotides are TGTGCCAGCAGCGTCCTCGCAGGGGCCTACGAGCAGTACTTC. This codes for CASSVLAGAYEQYF. Full variable domain (rest looked up from reference TRBV9 and TRBJ2-7): DSGVTQTPKHLITATGQRVTLRCSPRSGDLSVYWYQQSLDQGLQFLIQYYNGEERAKGNILERFSAQQFPDLHSELNLSSLELGDSALYFCASSVLAGAYEQYFGPGTRLTVT.